This is a list of T cell receptor beta chains from one sample in a study of T cells in Graves' hyperthyroidism and ophthalmopathy. TCRdb fed the multiplex PCR reads into MiXCR, producing one record per CDR3 protein. The repertoire holds fewer than 900,000 distinct CDR3 sequences, with 15% to 20% as singletons. Source material: blood. Receptor source: a man aged 18 to 29 with Graves' hyperthyroidism. CDR3s include the opening cysteine and the closing phenylalanine or tryptophan. D genes are given only for firm matches. Size is stated for part of the rows, as once, few or many counts, or as a class when the clone is expanded.

TRBJ1-2 TRBD1 TRBV13 many CASSRTGGIYGYTF TGTGCCAGCAGCCGGACAGGGGGCATCTATGGCTACACCTTC
TRBJ2-3 NA TRBV7-2 many CASSLVASFGSDTQYF TGTGCCAGCAGCTTAGTCGCTAGCTTTGGGTCAGATACGCAGTATTTT
TRBJ2-1 TRBD2 TRBV6-1 many CASRGSLGNEQFF TGTGCCAGCCGCGGGAGTCTCGGGAATGAGCAGTTCTTC
TRBJ1-5 NA TRBV7-2 few CASSLGRGAHQPQHF TGTGCCAGCAGCTTAGGCAGGGGAGCGCATCAGCCCCAGCATTTT
TRBJ2-3 TRBD2 TRBV30 many CAWSWTSGTDTQYF TGTGCCTGGAGTTGGACTAGCGGCACAGATACGCAGTATTTT
TRBJ1-4 TRBD1 TRBV28 many CASNGQGEVKLFF TGTGCCAGCAATGGACAGGGGGAAGTAAAACTGTTTTTT
TRBJ2-7 TRBD2 TRBV7-3 few CASSLNAGGAYEQYF TGTGCCAGCAGCTTAAATGCGGGAGGGGCCTACGAGCAGTACTTC
TRBJ2-7 TRBD2 TRBV9 many CASSVEAGVYEQYF TGTGCCAGCAGCGTAGAGGCGGGAGTCTACGAGCAGTACTTC
TRBJ1-4 NA TRBV28 NA CAGGGGASEELFF TGTGCCGGAGGCGGGGGCGCCAGTGAAGAACTGTTTTTT
TRBJ2-7 NA TRBV20-1 many CSAVRRGFRDEQYF TGCAGTGCTGTCCGCCGGGGCTTCCGGGACGAGCAGTACTTC
TRBJ2-1 NA TRBV10-3 many CAISGEGGNEQFF TGTGCCATCAGTGGAGAGGGGGGCAATGAGCAGTTCTTC
TRBJ2-1 NA TRBV20-1 many CSASDRHYYNEQFF TGCAGTGCGTCTGACAGGCACTATTACAATGAGCAGTTCTTC
TRBJ2-1 NA TRBV18 once CASSPSGEREQFF TGTGCCAGCTCACCCTCAGGGGAGCGCGAGCAGTTCTTC
TRBJ2-5 NA TRBV7-6 few CASSSGGGSRETQYF TGTGCCAGCAGCTCTGGCGGCGGCAGTCGTGAGACCCAGTACTTC
TRBJ2-1 TRBD2 TRBV6-2/TRBV6-3 NA CASSRTSGNEQFF TGTGCCAGCAGTCGGACTAGCGGTAATGAGCAGTTCTTC
TRBJ2-5 NA TRBV6-1 NA CASRTDGGETQYF TGTGCCAGCAGAACGGACGGCGGAGAGACCCAGTACTTC
TRBJ1-5 NA TRBV7-2 NA CASSLFPGQPQHF TGTGCCAGCAGCTTATTCCCCGGGCAGCCCCAGCATTTT
TRBJ2-1 TRBD1 TRBV9 NA CASSLRDSFSSYNEQFF TGTGCCAGCAGCTTACGGGACAGCTTTTCCTCCTACAATGAGCAGTTCTTC
TRBJ2-2 NA TRBV2 many CASSAKSPTSPYTGELFF TGTGCCAGCAGTGCGAAGTCCCCCACTAGCCCGTACACCGGGGAGCTGTTTTTT
TRBJ2-7 NA TRBV3-1 many CASSQGGRFSSYEQYF TGTGCCAGCAGCCAAGGAGGCAGGTTCTCGTCCTACGAGCAGTACTTC
TRBJ2-7 NA TRBV28 many CASSLIQGTYEQYF TGTGCCAGCAGCCTAATACAGGGCACCTACGAGCAGTACTTC
TRBJ1-1 NA TRBV27 few CASSPHGNTEAFF TGTGCCAGCAGTCCCCATGGAAACACTGAAGCTTTCTTT
TRBJ2-7 TRBD2 TRBV20-1 few CSARFVAGGSYEQYF TGCAGTGCTAGATTTGTTGCGGGAGGGTCCTACGAGCAGTACTTC
TRBJ1-2 TRBD1 TRBV5-4 NA CASRSGTGPFYGYTF TGTGCCAGCAGGTCCGGGACAGGGCCTTTCTATGGCTACACCTTC
TRBJ2-3 TRBD2 TRBV11-2 many CASSLLAGGPPDTQYF TGTGCCAGCAGCTTATTAGCGGGAGGGCCACCAGATACGCAGTATTTT
TRBJ2-7 NA TRBV6-5 NA CASSYSRWGGTREQYF TGTGCCAGCAGTTACTCGAGGTGGGGAGGTACGAGGGAGCAGTACTTC
TRBJ1-2 NA TRBV30 NA CAWSLRDNYGYTF TGTGCCTGGAGCCTCAGAGATAACTATGGCTACACCTTC
TRBJ2-6 NA TRBV28 many CASSFPGKSGANVLTF TGTGCCAGCAGTTTCCCCGGGAAATCTGGGGCCAACGTCCTGACTTTC